The text below deals with one T cell receptor beta chain. The data are from a study of blood T cell repertoires in COVID-19. Clones were sequenced by immunoSEQ multiplex PCR, and TCRdb holds only the in-frame ones, with some missing. The sample carries 150,000 to 200,000 clones, about 83% recorded once. Between the trimmed V and J ends, which lost 1 base and 2 bases, there was a span of 6 bases. Germline assignment: CDR1 SGHDN and CDR2 FVKESK. The CDR3 runs 13 residues. This receptor was identified in a man younger than 30 with active or convalescent COVID-19. Sequenced material: peripheral blood. This chain uses TRBV14 with TRBJ2-7; D gene unclear. The CDR3 loop is CASSQVQAYEQYF. CDR3 coding DNA: TGTGCCAGCAGCCAAGTGCAGGCCTACGAGCAGTACTTC. Filled out from reference TRBV14 and TRBJ2-7, the complete variable domain reads EAGVTQFPSHSVIEKGQTVTLRCDPISGHDNLYWYRRVMGKEIKFLLHFVKESKQDESGMPNNRFLAERTGGTYSTLKVQPAELEDSGVYFCASSQVQAYEQYFGPGTRLTVT.